Described below is a single TCR beta chain sequence and its context. Its antigen remains unidentified. The PCR ran on 60 Vbeta and 13 Jbeta primers. Using immunoSEQ multiplex PCR, the repertoire was profiled, and TCRdb retains in-frame clones only, with some absent. The data hold over 100,000 clones, with about 70% observed a single time. With V trimmed by 3 bases and J by 7 bases, 2 bases remained unmatched. The germline CDR1 and CDR2 sequences are SEHNR and FQNEAQ (reference sequence). The CDR3 length is 13 residues. This entry comes from a study of cytomegalovirus exposure and HLA in healthy donors. On the study more broadly: Among roughly 180 million T cells, an earlier analysis found roughly 100 million unique TCR beta sequences.

Study-wide points: It is likely that the observed cluster of highly shared sequence variants was a sequencing artifact.

No CMV serostatus was recorded for this donor. The V gene is TRBV7-9, the J gene TRBJ1-2, with 10 positions matching TRBD1. The sequencing sample was made of PBMCs. The sequence derives from a human donor in good health. The CDR3 bases are TGTGCCAGCAGCTTTGGGACAGGGGTTGGCTACACCTTC. It yields the protein CASSFGTGVGYTF.